This TCR beta chain was identified in a study of shared clonotypes between healthy human individuals. Measured with immunoSEQ multiplex PCR; TCRdb has only the in-frame clones, and not every one. The data contain some 1.5 million clones, approximately 98% of them singletons. The V end lost 6 bases, the J end lost 0 bases, and 19 bases lay between the germline ends. The CDR3 extends over 17 amino acids. Per the germline V gene, CDR1 is MNHEY and CDR2 is SMNVEV (reference sequence). Donors had no recently reported acute infections or vaccinations and were HIV-negative. V and J are TRBV27 and TRBJ2-3, with D unclear. Material for sequencing was naive CD4+ T cells sorted from blood. Stated subset: CD45RA+ positively selected. The source is a man younger than 45 in good health. As DNA, the CDR3 is TGTGCCAGCAGCCGGAAGGTTGTGGCAACCAGCACAGATACGCAGTATTTT. This encodes CASSRKVVATSTDTQYF.